A single sample gave rise to the 14 T cell receptor beta chains below, sequenced in a study of CD8 T cells in Susac syndrome. Random hexamers were used to reverse transcribe about 0.5 to 1 ug of RNA. TCRdb reanalysed the immunoSEQ multiplex PCR reads using MiXCR and keeps one entry per CDR3 protein. The repertoire holds about 300,000 distinct CDR3 sequences, with under 95% as singletons. The sequenced material came from CD4+ T cells from PBMCs. The receptors originated from a human donor with multiple sclerosis.

V and J are TRBV10-3 and TRBJ2-5, with D unclear. Trimming stripped 6 bases from V and 3 bases from J, with 5 bases between. This CDR3 contains 11 residues. Germline lookup yields CDR1 ENHRY and CDR2 SYGVKD. The CDR3 reads CAIREEETQYF. CDR3 bases: TGTGCCATCAGGGAAGAAGAGACCCAGTACTTC.

The chain combines TRBV5-1 with TRBJ2-5, with 7 nucleotides matching TRBD1. The CDR3 covers 15 residues. With 0 bases clipped from V and 0 bases from J, the junction kept 2 bases outside the gene matches. Germline values: CDR1 SGHRS, CDR2 YFSETQ. In DNA form, the CDR3 reads TGCGCCAGCAGCTTGGGGGACAGTAACCAAGAGACCCAGTACTTC. Amino acids: CASSLGDSNQETQYF.

The genes are TRBV20-1 and TRBJ1-3; no clear D. The CDR3 has 13 amino acids. Germline V gene lookup returns CDR1 DFQATT and CDR2 SNEGSKA (reference sequence). V lost 6 bases and J 2 bases, leaving 11 bases between the germline ends. DNA for the CDR3: TGCAGTGCCGTGCCCGGGGCTGGAAACACCATATATTTT. Amino acid sequence: CSAVPGAGNTIYF.

This chain uses TRBV20-1 with TRBJ2-5; D may be TRBD1 or TRBD2 (5 bases each). Trimming stripped 0 bases from V and 1 base from J, with 12 bases between. The V gene's germline CDR1 is DFQATT and CDR2 SNEGSKA (reference sequence). This CDR3 is built from 15 residues. The CDR3 reads CSARDGGEVQETQYF. CDR3 sequence (DNA): TGCAGTGCTAGAGATGGGGGTGAGGTCCAAGAGACCCAGTACTTC.

The CDR3 nucleotides read TGCGCCAGCAGTAGGGAACCTAATGAAAAACTGTTTTTT. Amino acid sequence: CASSREPNEKLFF. V is TRBV5-1 and J is TRBJ1-4; D remains ambiguous. This CDR3 region has 13 residues. Germline V gives CDR1 SGHRS, CDR2 YFSETQ. With 5 bases removed from V and 3 bases from J, the gap between germline ends came to 8 bases.

This chain uses TRBV13 with TRBJ2-1; weak D call: TRBD2 (6 bases). The ends were cut back, 3 bases at V and 7 bases at J, with 13 bases in the middle. Germline CDR1 is PRHDT and CDR2 is FYEKMQ (reference sequence). This CDR3 has 14 residues. The CDR3 is CASSFSPGTNEQFF. The CDR3 DNA reads as TGTGCCAGCAGCTTCTCCCCAGGGACTAATGAGCAGTTCTTC.

The chain combines TRBV30 with TRBJ2-4; D remains ambiguous. Germline V gene sequence: CDR1 GTSNPN, CDR2 SVGIG (reference sequence). Trimming stripped 0 bases from V and 6 bases from J, with 3 bases between. This CDR3 is built from 11 residues. DNA for the CDR3: TGTGCCTGGAGTGTAGGAAACATTCAGTACTTC. This sequence encodes CAWSVGNIQYF.

The V and J genes are TRBV12-3 or TRBV12-4 and TRBJ1-1, with D hard to call. This CDR3 has 14 amino acids. Trimming pared 3 bases from V and 0 bases from J, leaving 8 bases between. The CDR3 DNA sequence: TGTGCCAGCAGTTTGTTAGTCATGAACACTGAAGCTTTCTTT. Encoded protein: CASSLLVMNTEAFF.

The chain recombines TRBV30 with TRBJ2-7; no clear D gene. Germline assignment: CDR1 GTSNPN and CDR2 SVGIG (reference sequence). V lost 0 bases and J 1 base, leaving 10 bases between the germline ends. There are 14 residues in the CDR3. CDR3 in amino acids: CAWSVLGLSYEQYF. CDR3 nucleotide sequence: TGTGCCTGGAGTGTACTCGGTTTGTCCTACGAGCAGTACTTC.

The V call is TRBV20-1, the J call TRBJ2-6; D not certain. V lost 0 bases to trimming and J lost 4 bases, with 10 bases between them. The CDR3 covers 15 residues. The V gene's germline CDR1 is DFQATT and CDR2 SNEGSKA (reference sequence). The CDR3 coding sequence is TGCAGTGCTAGAGACCCTTCAACCGGGGCCAACGTCCTGACTTTC. Amino acid sequence: CSARDPSTGANVLTF.

This chain joins TRBV7-2 and TRBJ2-3; 7 nucleotides agree with TRBD1. Germline V gene sequence: CDR1 SGHTA, CDR2 FQGNSA. The CDR3 is 15 residues long. The ends lost 7 bases at V and 0 bases at J; junction bases unmatched: 7. The CDR3 DNA reads TGTGCCAGCACCCGACAGGGCCTCAGCACAGATACGCAGTATTTT. Protein: CASTRQGLSTDTQYF.

The V call is TRBV3-1, the J call TRBJ2-5; TRBD2 matches at 9 bases. The CDR3 covers 16 residues. Germline V gives CDR1 LGHDT, CDR2 YNNKEL (reference sequence). J lost 5 bases, V lost 8 bases, and 15 bases had no gene match. CDR3 protein: CASQRGASGLVETQYF. As DNA, the CDR3 is TGTGCCAGCCAGCGGGGGGCTAGCGGCCTAGTGGAGACCCAGTACTTC.

The chain employs TRBV6-5 and TRBJ2-2; D possibly uses TRBD1 or TRBD2 (6 bases each). The germline CDR1 and CDR2 sequences are MNHEY and SVGAGI. V was clipped by 8 bases and J by 5 bases, with 15 bases between them. CDR3 length: 14 amino acids. The CDR3 DNA reads as TGTGCCAGCCGGGGACTTCAGGGGACCGGGGAGCTGTTTTTT. It translates to CASRGLQGTGELFF.

This chain joins TRBV7-2 and TRBJ1-6; tentatively, D is TRBD1 (6 bases). The CDR3 runs to 14 residues. Per the germline V gene, CDR1 is SGHTA and CDR2 is FQGNSA. The germline V and J ends were trimmed by 1 base and 11 bases, with 12 bases remaining between them. The CDR3 loop reads CASSLVTGPTPLHF. Here the CDR3 DNA reads TGTGCCAGCAGCTTAGTTACAGGGCCAACACCCCTCCACTTT.